This T cell receptor (beta chain) was captured in a study of cytomegalovirus exposure and HLA in healthy donors. General study results and limits: Using the classifier, cytomegalovirus status was reportedly diagnosed with high specificity and sensitivity. Accurate predictions that matched the HLA-A and HLA-B alleles of most subjects were reportedly made from TCR beta sequences. According to a later analysis, most TCR beta chains associated with CMV appeared HLA-restricted.

This clone was seen a few times. The antigen is unknown. The CDR3 totals 17 residues. Germline assignment: CDR1 WSHSY and CDR2 SAAADI. Unmatched junction bases numbered 6, after V lost 2 bases and J lost 0 bases. Primers for the PCR totalled 60 Vbeta and 13 Jbeta. Method: immunoSEQ multiplex PCR; TCRdb's copy keeps in-frame clones and lacks some. The sample lists about 98,000 clones, about 81% occurring once. The gene calls are TRBV10-2 and TRBJ2-3; 9 bases are a match to TRBD1. Sequenced sample: PBMCs. The TCR originated in a middle-aged man in good health and CMV-seronegative. In DNA form, the CDR3 reads TGCGCCAGCAGTGAGACAACAGGGGGCCTGAGCACAGATACGCAGTATTTT. Protein sequence: CASSETTGGLSTDTQYF.